This TCR beta chain appears in the sequencing data of a study of identical twins. Healthy Caucasian individuals made up all the donors. Study-level findings and limits: Twin-shared out-of-frame alpha sequences showed excess low generation probability. Sequences that were beta out-of-frame showed weaker excess twin sharing.

This CDR3 is 16 amino acids long. CDR1 and CDR2 from the germline V gene are MNHEY and SVGAGI. V lost 3 bases to trimming and J lost 1 base; unmatched junction nucleotides: 2. cDNA molecules carried unique molecular identifiers, and template switching added a universal primer site. TCRdb recomputed calls from the 5' RACE reads with MiXCR, one row per CDR3 protein. The data contain 250,000 or so distinct CDR3 sequences, about 7.5% of them singletons. This clonotype was counted ten times or more. Antigen: not known. These data were also filed under a second study, of yellow fever vaccine responses in identical twins.

The TCR originated in a woman under 30 in good health. V gene TRBV6-5 combines with J gene TRBJ2-2, with 10 bases fitting TRBD2. Material for sequencing was CD8+ T cells sorted from blood. The CDR3 DNA sequence: TGTGCCAGCAGTTATGGACTAGCGGAGAACACCGGGGAGCTGTTTTTT. Its protein product is CASSYGLAENTGELFF.